These 14 T cell receptor beta chains were sequenced from one sample in a study of T cell changes during pregnancy in multiple sclerosis. Some clones are missing from TCRdb's copy, which holds only in-frame ones; the method was immunoSEQ multiplex PCR. The table includes 40,000 to 55,000 clones, about 89% detected once. The sample was CD4+ T cells from peripheral blood mononuclear cells, taken after pregnancy. These receptors were obtained from a female donor with multiple sclerosis, enrolled in a pregnancy study.

This chain links TRBV29-1 with TRBJ1-1; D not resolved. Germline V gene data show CDR1 as SQVTM and CDR2 as ANQGSEA. Trimming shortened V by 7 bases and J by 7 bases, and 22 bases separated the two germline ends. This CDR3 spans 14 amino acids. The CDR3 spells CSGLQGRQANEAFF. CDR3 bases: TGCAGCGGTCTGCAAGGAAGGCAGGCGAATGAAGCTTTCTTT.

This clone is a singleton in its sample. The chain couples TRBV12-5 to TRBJ2-1; 10 bases are shared with TRBD1. The V gene end was trimmed by 6 bases and the J gene end by 1 base; junction bases not matched to a gene: 3. This CDR3 has 15 residues. Germline CDR1 is LGHNT and CDR2 is FRNRAP. CDR3 loop: CASGRGQGSYNEQFF. CDR3 in DNA: TGTGCTAGTGGGAGGGGACAGGGGTCCTACAATGAGCAGTTCTTC.

J is TRBJ2-5 and V is TRBV19, with 10 bases fitting TRBD2. The J call may be wrong; the DNA end is better matched by TRBJ2-7. CDR1 and CDR2 from the germline V gene are LNHDA and SQIVND (reference sequence). The CDR3 is 15 residues long. CDR3 sequence: CASSINPSGSTEQYF. The CDR3 region has the DNA TGTGCCAGTAGTATTAACCCTAGCGGGAGTACCGAGCAGTACTTC.

This chain connects TRBV5-1 to TRBJ2-7; D gene unclear. Trimming cost V 0 bases and J 4 bases, with 11 bases left between them. CDR3 size: 14 residues. Germline CDR1 SGHRS, CDR2 YFSETQ. Here the CDR3 DNA reads TGCGCCAGCAGCTTGGAAGGAGTTCTATACGAGCAGTACTTC. Translation: CASSLEGVLYEQYF. Full variable domain (rest looked up from reference TRBV5-1 and TRBJ2-7): KAGVTQTPRYLIKTRGQQVTLSCSPISGHRSVSWYQQTPGQGLQFLFEYFSETQRNKGNFPGRFSGRQFSNSRSEMNVSTLELGDSALYLCASSLEGVLYEQYFGPGTRLTVT.

V usage is TRBV9 and J usage is TRBJ1-2; 8 nucleotides line up with TRBD1. The germline CDR1 and CDR2 sequences are SGDLS and YYNGEE. The V and J ends lost 3 bases and 4 bases, in that order; junction bases with no gene match: 5. The CDR3 has 14 residues. CDR3 amino acids: CASSAPGGSYGYTF. CDR3 nucleotides: TGTGCCAGCAGCGCCCCAGGGGGCTCCTATGGCTACACCTTC.

The chain joins TRBV6-6 to TRBJ2-1; 10 bases are shared with TRBD2. Germline trimming cut 5 bases from V and 5 bases from J; bases unmatched to any gene: 6. CDR3 length equals 15 residues. Germline V lookup: CDR1 MNHNY, CDR2 SVGAGI (reference sequence). CDR3 loop: CASSNLAGVHNEQFF. CDR3 DNA sequence: TGTGCCAGCAGTAATCTAGCGGGAGTTCACAATGAGCAGTTCTTC.

In DNA form, the CDR3 reads TGTGCCAGCAGCTTAGCGGGAGGGGACAATGAGCAGTTCTTC. It specifies CASSLAGGDNEQFF. V is TRBV7-9 and J is TRBJ2-1, with 7 bases that match TRBD2. This CDR3 comprises 14 residues. The germline gives CDR1 SEHNR, CDR2 FQNEAQ (reference sequence). The ends lost 0 bases at V and 5 bases at J; junction bases unmatched: 1.

V usage is TRBV2 and J usage is TRBJ2-1, with 9 bases that match TRBD2. CDR1 and CDR2 (germline): SNHLY, FYNNEI. The J segment lost 10 bases and the V segment lost 5 bases, leaving 3 bases of the junction unmatched. The length of the CDR3 is 12 residues. CDR3 sequence: CASSILAGEQFF. The CDR3 DNA sequence: TGTGCCAGCAGTATTCTAGCGGGAGAGCAGTTCTTC. Full variable domain (outside the CDR3, taken from reference TRBV2 and TRBJ2-1): EPEVTQTPSHQVTQMGQEVILRCVPISNHLYFYWYRQILGQKVEFLVSFYNNEISEKSEIFDDQFSVERPDGSNFTLKIRSTKLEDSAMYFCASSILAGEQFFGPGTRLTVL.

The genes are TRBV2 and TRBJ2-5; the match to TRBD1 covers 8 bases. With 9 bases clipped from V and 0 bases from J, the junction kept 6 bases outside the gene matches. Germline V gives CDR1 SNHLY, CDR2 FYNNEI. This CDR3 spans 14 amino acids. The CDR3 nucleotides read TGTGCCAGTTTGGACAGGGCGTACCAAGAGACCCAGTACTTC. Protein: CASLDRAYQETQYF.

The chain uses TRBV7-9 and TRBJ2-3, with 13 bases lining up with TRBD2. Germline V gives CDR1 SEHNR, CDR2 FQNEAQ (reference sequence). The J segment lost 4 bases and the V segment lost 5 bases, leaving 6 bases of the junction unmatched. This CDR3 is 16 amino acids long. CDR3 region: CASSPPGLAGPDTQYF. The CDR3 DNA reads TGTGCCAGCAGCCCACCGGGACTAGCGGGACCAGATACGCAGTATTTT.

The rearrangement joins TRBV7-6 to TRBJ1-4, with a possible D match to TRBD1 (6 bases). V gave up 4 bases and J gave up 0 bases, with 6 bases separating them. CDR1 and CDR2 (germline): SGHVS, FNYEAQ. The CDR3 sequence is 14 residues long. The CDR3 reads CASSSGATNEKLFF. DNA of the CDR3: TGTGCCAGCAGCTCAGGGGCAACTAATGAAAAACTGTTTTTT.

The V gene is TRBV28, the J gene TRBJ2-3, with D possibly TRBD1 on 6 matching bases. This CDR3 has 16 amino acids. Between the trimmed V and J ends, which lost 8 bases and 0 bases, there was a span of 18 bases. CDR1 is MDHEN, CDR2 SYDVKM, per germline. CDR3 residues: CASPPGHRISTDTQYF. DNA of the CDR3: TGTGCCAGCCCACCGGGACACAGAATTAGCACAGATACGCAGTATTTT.

Only one count was recorded for this clone. This sequence joins TRBV5-6 and TRBJ2-7, with TRBD2 matching 8 bases. The CDR3 is 15 residues long. V lost 4 bases and J lost 7; bases outside the gene matches: 13. The germline gives CDR1 SGHDT, CDR2 YYEEEE. The CDR3 loop is CASSARVAGTPEQYF. The CDR3 DNA is TGTGCCAGCAGCGCGAGGGTAGCGGGGACCCCTGAGCAGTACTTC.

The chain is built from TRBV7-2 and TRBJ2-7; TRBD2 might be the D (6 bases). The germline V gene has CDR1 SGHTA and CDR2 FQGNSA. Deletions cut 3 bases from V and 10 bases from J, with 34 bases between. The CDR3 consists of 19 residues. CDR3 region: CASSFSTFATGTQFTDQYF. CDR3 DNA sequence: TGTGCCAGCAGCTTTTCCACCTTTGCAACCGGGACTCAGTTTACGGATCAGTACTTC.